The sequence of this T cell receptor beta chain was determined in a study of shared clonotypes between healthy human individuals. This CDR3 is 16 amino acids long. Germline values: CDR1 SEHNR, CDR2 FQNEAQ (reference sequence). V was pared by 5 bases and J by 6 bases, with 14 bases of the junction left unmatched. This table comes from immunoSEQ multiplex PCR, and its TCRdb copy is limited to in-frame clones, with some not included. The data contain some 1 million clones, about 75% of them singletons. V and J are TRBV7-9 and TRBJ2-7, with TRBD1 identical over 9 bases. Sequencing was done on a sample of memory CD4+ T cells sorted from blood. Specified subset: CD45RA-negative fraction. The source of this sequence is a man in his late teens or twenties in good health. DNA of the CDR3: TGTGCCAGCAGCCTTATGGTCCGGGACAGGGTCGGCGAGCAGTACTTC. Its translation is CASSLMVRDRVGEQYF.